A single sample gave rise to the 16 T cell receptor beta chains below, sequenced in a study of CDR3 diversity in severe acne (dated by TCRdb to between 2018 and 2021). Libraries were constructed by PCR. The sample was run on an Illumina HiSeq 2000. TCRdb reworked the public reads: Q25 trimming with fastp, MiXCR clone assembly, productive beta chains retained. Each entry is one CDR3 protein sequence, shown with its most common DNA and genes. Within this sample are some 84,000 distinct CDR3 sequences, with around 50% of them counted one time only. The ten largest clones add up to about 9.4% of the sample. Sequenced sample: blood. These receptors all come from a male donor in good health, serving as a control.

Many counts were recorded for this clonotype. This chain connects TRBV5-1 to TRBJ2-2; D remains ambiguous. V was trimmed by 3 bases and J by 3 bases, leaving 3 bases between them. Per the germline V gene, CDR1 is SGHRS and CDR2 is YFSETQ. The CDR3 totals 12 residues. The CDR3 DNA follows: TGCGCCAGCAGCTCATACACCGGGGAGCTGTTTTTT. This codes for CASSSYTGELFF.

The rearrangement uses TRBV5-8 and TRBJ1-1, with D possibly being TRBD1 (5 bases). V gave up 0 bases and J gave up 13 bases, with 13 bases separating them. This CDR3 region has 12 residues. Germline loops: CDR1 SGHTS, CDR2 YDEGEE. CDR3 bases: TGTGCCAGCAGCTTGGGGGGCACTTTGGGTTTCTTT. Translating gives CASSLGGTLGFF.

In this sample, this clonotype turned up a few times. The genes are TRBV2 and TRBJ1-5; D is perhaps TRBD1 (5 bases). Germline lookup yields CDR1 SNHLY and CDR2 FYNNEI. V gave up 7 bases and J gave up 5 bases, with 12 bases separating them. This CDR3 is 13 amino acids long. The CDR3 region is CASMGQEYQPQHF. The CDR3 bases are TGTGCCAGCATGGGGCAGGAATATCAGCCCCAGCATTTT.

This clonotype was counted at least ten times. V is TRBV20-1 and J is TRBJ1-4, with a weak D call TRBD1 (5 bases). The ends were cut back, 1 base at V and 7 bases at J, with 16 bases in the middle. There are 15 residues in the CDR3. CDR1 DFQATT and CDR2 SNEGSKA come from the germline V gene (reference sequence). This CDR3 is CSARVRGALSEKLFF. Here the CDR3 DNA reads TGCAGTGCTAGAGTTAGAGGGGCTTTAAGTGAAAAACTGTTTTTT.

This clonotype was recorded many times. The genes are TRBV10-1 and TRBJ2-2, with TRBD2 identical over 7 bases. Germline CDR1 and CDR2: WNHNN and SYGVQD (reference sequence). CDR3 length equals 16 residues. V lost 0 bases to trimming and J lost 4 bases; unmatched junction nucleotides: 5. CDR3 sequence: CASSESRRGSTGELFF. CDR3 in DNA: TGCGCCAGCAGTGAGTCTCGGCGGGGGTCCACCGGGGAGCTGTTTTTT.

This clonotype is labeled medium-sized. This chain links TRBV29-1 with TRBJ1-2; maybe TRBD1 (5 bases). The V and J ends lost 6 bases and 7 bases respectively, with 12 bases between them. This CDR3 contains 11 residues. Looked up from germline, CDR1 is SQVTM and CDR2 is ANQGSEA. This chain's CDR3 is CSVQGAGGYTF. CDR3 coding DNA: TGCAGCGTCCAGGGTGCTGGTGGCTACACCTTC.

The gene calls are TRBV11-2 and TRBJ2-3, with 7 bases fitting TRBD2. CDR1 and CDR2 (germline): SGHAT, FQNNGV. The V gene end was trimmed by 6 bases and the J gene end by 0 bases; junction bases not matched to a gene: 6. The CDR3 totals 15 residues. CDR3 loop: CASRSSGSSTDTQYF. CDR3 in DNA: TGTGCCAGCAGGTCTAGCGGCTCTAGCACAGATACGCAGTATTTT.

This sequence joins TRBV19 and TRBJ1-6; 11 bases align to TRBD1. Germline V gives CDR1 LNHDA, CDR2 SQIVND (reference sequence). Trimming removed 5 bases from V and 10 bases from J; junction bases left unmatched: 7. The CDR3 totals 15 residues. The CDR3 bases are TGTGCCAGTAGTGTTGGACAGGGGGCAAAATCACCCCTCCACTTT. Amino acid sequence: CASSVGQGAKSPLHF.

This chain uses TRBV19 with TRBJ1-2; no firm D call. The CDR3 loop spans 12 amino acids. Germline V gene lookup returns CDR1 LNHDA and CDR2 SQIVND (reference sequence). Trimming took 6 bases from V and 3 from J, leaving 8 bases between them. The CDR3 spells CASRDGYYGYTF. The CDR3 DNA sequence: TGTGCCAGTAGGGACGGGTACTATGGCTACACCTTC.

This chain connects TRBV4-1 to TRBJ2-7; a possible D gene is TRBD1 (9 bases). The CDR3 extends over 22 amino acids. CDR1 is MGHRA, CDR2 YSYEKL, per germline. With 9 bases removed from V and 0 bases from J, the gap between germline ends came to 39 bases. The CDR3 DNA follows: TGCGCCAGGGGGGGGGTTCCCCCAATCAGCCCCCGGGGGGGACAGGGCTCCTACGAGCAGTACTTC. It codes for CARGGVPPISPRGGQGSYEQYF.

The chain uses TRBV12-5 and TRBJ2-7; 9 bases align to TRBD1. Unmatched junction bases numbered 10, after V lost 6 bases and J lost 4 bases. Germline lookup yields CDR1 LGHNT and CDR2 FRNRAP. CDR3 length: 15 residues. The CDR3 here is CASGGPGTGPYEQYF. CDR3 nucleotides: TGTGCTAGTGGCGGCCCCGGGACAGGGCCGTACGAGCAGTACTTC.

As to this clonotype: The CDR3 ends on some other residue instead of the conserved phenylalanine or tryptophan, so this is likely a read error. The chain recombines TRBV5-1 with TRBJ2-7; no firm D call. The CDR3 runs 14 residues. Germline-derived CDR1 and CDR2 are SGHRS and YFSETQ. V was clipped by 4 bases and J by 2 bases, with 13 bases between them. CDR3 in amino acids: CASSTTDGTYEQYL. The CDR3 nucleotides read TGCGCCAGCAGCACAACGGACGGTACCTACGAGCAGTACCTC.

In its sample, this clonotype was seen many times. V usage is TRBV19 and J usage is TRBJ1-1, with TRBD1 identical over 11 bases. V shed 6 bases, J shed 8 bases, and the junction held 8 bases outside the gene matches. Germline CDR1 reads LNHDA; CDR2 reads SQIVND (reference sequence). The CDR3 has 14 amino acids. The CDR3 DNA is TGTGCCAGTAGATCCGGACAGGGGGCAAAGGAAGCTTTCTTT. Translated: CASRSGQGAKEAFF.

The chain uses TRBV24-1 and TRBJ2-1, with 13 bases aligning to TRBD2. The CDR3 extends over 17 amino acids. V shed 4 bases and J 3 bases; nucleotides not matched to a gene: 5. In germline, CDR1 is KGHDR, CDR2 SFDVKD. CDR3 region: CATSDPGLAGVYNEQFF. CDR3 DNA sequence: TGTGCCACCAGTGACCCCGGACTAGCGGGAGTCTACAATGAGCAGTTCTTC.

A single count supports this clonotype. The genes are TRBV20-1 and TRBJ2-7, with TRBD2 identical over 9 bases. J lost 2 bases, V lost 5 bases, and 7 bases had no gene match. Germline V gives CDR1 DFQATT, CDR2 SNEGSKA (reference sequence). This CDR3 contains 14 residues. This chain's CDR3 is CSASLAGLTYEQYF. As DNA, the CDR3 is TGCAGTGCTTCACTAGCGGGCCTTACCTACGAGCAGTACTTC.

This clonotype qualifies as medium-sized. V and J are TRBV5-8 and TRBJ2-7; TRBD1 agrees at 9 bases. The CDR3 loop spans 15 amino acids. The V gene's germline CDR1 is SGHTS and CDR2 YDEGEE. V lost 5 bases, J lost 2 bases, and 8 bases stayed unmatched. Here the CDR3 DNA reads TGTGCCAGCAGTTCAACCGGGACAGGGACCTACGAGCAGTACTTC. Translating gives CASSSTGTGTYEQYF.